The 19 T cell receptor beta chains in this list originate from one sample, sequenced in a study of blood T cells in healthy people across ages. A J-beta primer mix and a sample-barcoded 5' primer were used in a second PCR of about 7 to 12 cycles. TCRdb passed the 5' RACE reads through MiXCR, listing each CDR3 protein once. The sample has about 1.6 million distinct CDR3 sequences, around 36% seen once. The sample was blood. These receptors all come from a woman in her thirties in good health.

On this clonotype: Just one base apart from a much larger clone, this may be a read error. This chain joins TRBV4-1 and TRBJ2-7; 8 bases are shared with TRBD1. CDR1 is MGHRA, CDR2 YSYEKL, per germline. CDR3 length: 15 residues. Trimming removed 4 bases from V and 3 bases from J; junction bases left unmatched: 8. The CDR3 DNA follows: TGCGCCAGCAGCCCTGGACAGGGAAAGCTCTACGAGCAGTACTTC. Its translation: CASSPGQGKLYEQYF.

This sequence joins TRBV29-1 and TRBJ2-5; 9 bases match TRBD1. Germline assignment: CDR1 SQVTM and CDR2 ANQGSEA. The CDR3 is 15 amino acids. V trimming: 4 bases; J trimming: 2 bases; junction bases outside the gene matches: 8. The CDR3 loop reads CSVGGGDRAQETQYF. Written as DNA, the CDR3 is TGCAGCGTTGGGGGAGGGGACAGGGCTCAAGAGACCCAGTACTTC.

This clonotype was seen only a few times. This chain connects TRBV7-2 to TRBJ2-5, with D possibly being TRBD1 or TRBD2 (6 bases each). V gave up 1 base and J gave up 7 bases, with 13 bases separating them. CDR1 is SGHTA and CDR2 is FQGNSA in the germline V gene. The CDR3 runs 14 residues. The CDR3 DNA reads TGTGCCAGCAGCTTAGGACTAGGAGGGGGGACCCAGTACTTC. It codes for CASSLGLGGGTQYF. The full variable domain, its missing parts supplied by reference TRBV7-2 and TRBJ2-5, is GAGVSQSPSNKVTEKGKDVELRCDPISGHTALYWYRQSLGQGLEFLIYFQGNSAPDKSGLPSDRFSAERTGGSVSTLTIQRTQQEDSAVYLCASSLGLGGGTQYFGPGTRLLVL.

The chain has TRBV9 and TRBJ2-3; TRBD2 is a possible D gene (5 bases). The CDR3 length is 13 residues. Trimming removed 4 bases from V and 7 bases from J, with 13 bases in between. CDR1 and CDR2 from the germline V gene are SGDLS and YYNGEE. The CDR3 DNA reads TGTGCCAGCAGCTTCGGACTCCGGAATACGCAGTATTTT. Protein: CASSFGLRNTQYF.

This clonotype has only a few counts. V and J are TRBV29-1 and TRBJ2-1, with D tentatively TRBD1 (5 bases). CDR3 length: 13 amino acids. From germline, CDR1 is SQVTM and CDR2 ANQGSEA. Trimming took 4 bases from V and 2 from J, leaving 9 bases between them. CDR3 in amino acids: CSVGTYPYNEQFF. The CDR3, as DNA: TGCAGCGTTGGGACATATCCCTACAATGAGCAGTTCTTC.

This clonotype was seen more than once but under ten times. J is TRBJ2-1 and V is TRBV5-1, with TRBD2 matching 14 bases. The CDR3 runs to 16 residues. CDR1 SGHRS and CDR2 YFSETQ come from the germline V gene. Trimming removed 2 bases from V and 9 bases from J; junction bases left unmatched: 7. The CDR3 protein is CASSFRPGTSGGEQFF. The DNA of the CDR3 is TGCGCCAGCAGCTTCCGCCCCGGGACTAGCGGGGGTGAGCAGTTCTTC.

The rearrangement joins TRBV20-1 to TRBJ2-2, with TRBD2 identical over 13 bases. CDR3 length: 16 amino acids. CDR1 and CDR2 from the germline V gene are DFQATT and SNEGSKA (reference sequence). V was clipped by 1 base and J by 2 bases; unmatched bases: 1. The CDR3 is CSARGLAGGNTGELFF. The DNA for the CDR3 is TGCAGTGCTAGAGGACTAGCGGGGGGAAACACCGGGGAGCTGTTTTTT.

J is TRBJ2-7 and V is TRBV7-9; 8 bases line up with TRBD1. The CDR3 length is 15 residues. V lost 2 bases and J lost 5; bases outside the gene matches: 8. The germline V gene encodes CDR1 SEHNR and CDR2 FQNEAQ (reference sequence). CDR3 in amino acids: CASSLWDRLTDEQYF. CDR3 in DNA: TGTGCCAGCAGCTTATGGGACAGGTTAACAGACGAGCAGTACTTC. Full variable domain (outside the CDR3, taken from reference TRBV7-9 and TRBJ2-7): DTGVSQNPRHKITKRGQNVTFRCDPISEHNRLYWYRQTLGQGPEFLTYFQNEAQLEKSRLLSDRFSAERPKGSFSTLEIQRTEQGDSAMYLCASSLWDRLTDEQYFGPGTRLTVT.

The chain has TRBV7-3 and TRBJ2-3, with D possibly being TRBD2 (6 bases). The length of the CDR3 is 15 residues. CDR1 and CDR2 (germline): SGHTA, FQGTGA. The ends were cut back, 4 bases at V and 6 bases at J, with 17 bases in the middle. CDR3 in amino acids: CASSSGTLTSDTQYF. Written as DNA, the CDR3 is TGTGCCAGCAGCTCCGGGACTCTGACGTCCGATACGCAGTATTTT.

This clonotype was counted ten times or more. V usage is TRBV7-9 and J usage is TRBJ2-7; no definite D call. CDR1 and CDR2 (germline): SEHNR, FQNEAQ (reference sequence). V lost 5 bases and J 6 bases, leaving 14 bases between the germline ends. The CDR3 consists of 13 residues. The CDR3 DNA is TGTGCCAGCAGCCCCTCTTCGGCTGGCGAGCAGTACTTC. Residues: CASSPSSAGEQYF. The variable domain in full, with the rest retrieved from reference TRBV7-9 and TRBJ2-7, is DTGVSQNPRHKITKRGQNVTFRCDPISEHNRLYWYRQTLGQGPEFLTYFQNEAQLEKSRLLSDRFSAERPKGSFSTLEIQRTEQGDSAMYLCASSPSSAGEQYFGPGTRLTVT.

This chain uses TRBV12-3 or TRBV12-4 with TRBJ1-5; TRBD1 matches at 8 bases. CDR3 length: 14 amino acids. V gave up 7 bases and J gave up 7 bases; unmatched junction bases: 9. The chain's CDR3 is CASKATGGNQPQHF. The DNA of the CDR3 is TGTGCCAGCAAGGCCACAGGGGGAAACCAGCCCCAGCATTTT.

In its sample, this clonotype was seen many times. The chain links TRBV5-6 to TRBJ2-4; 11 bases align to TRBD1. CDR1 and CDR2 (germline): SGHDT, YYEEEE. Unmatched junction bases numbered 5, after V lost 5 bases and J lost 7 bases. CDR3 length equals 14 residues. The CDR3 coding sequence is TGTGCCAGCAGATACCGGGACAGGGGGAACATTCAGTACTTC. This encodes CASRYRDRGNIQYF.

This clonotype was picked up a small number of times. The chain couples TRBV9 to TRBJ2-3; TRBD1 or TRBD2 may be the D gene (5 bases each). Looked up from germline, CDR1 is SGDLS and CDR2 is YYNGEE. Trimming pared 3 bases from V and 6 bases from J, leaving 14 bases between. The CDR3 is 14 amino acids. CDR3 in amino acids: CASSGGTPGDTQYF. The CDR3 nucleotides are TGTGCCAGCAGCGGGGGGACCCCGGGTGATACGCAGTATTTT.

This clonotype was seen a single time. This sequence joins TRBV27 and TRBJ1-5; TRBD1 is a possible D gene (6 bases). There are 14 residues in the CDR3. The germline gives CDR1 MNHEY, CDR2 SMNVEV (reference sequence). Trimming pared 6 bases from V and 5 bases from J, leaving 14 bases between. CDR3 residues: CASSMSGGHQPQHF. The CDR3, as DNA: TGTGCCAGCAGCATGAGCGGGGGCCATCAGCCCCAGCATTTT.

Regarding this clonotype: This may come from a read error, since a much larger clone is one base off. This chain connects TRBV4-1 to TRBJ2-4; TRBD1 might be the D (6 bases). Germline V gene lookup returns CDR1 MGHRA and CDR2 YSYEKL. The CDR3 contains 11 residues. CDR3 sequence (DNA): TGCACCAGCAGCTACGGACAGTGGGTGTACTTC. Amino acids: CTSSYGQWVYF.

J is TRBJ2-1 and V is TRBV20-1, with 14 bases matching TRBD2. V dropped 5 bases and J dropped 9; count of bases not matched to a gene: 6. The CDR3 is made up of 14 amino acids. The germline V gene encodes CDR1 DFQATT and CDR2 SNEGSKA (reference sequence). The CDR3 DNA follows: TGCAGTGCTCCCGGACTAGCGGGAGGAGCTGAGCAGTTCTTC. This encodes CSAPGLAGGAEQFF.

The chain uses TRBV6-1 and TRBJ1-2; D gene ambiguous. Trimming left V 6 bases short and J 5 bases short, with 16 bases between. The CDR3 loop spans 14 amino acids. Germline V gives CDR1 MNHNS, CDR2 SASEGT. The CDR3 loop reads CASRIDSSLYGYTF. The DNA for the CDR3 is TGTGCCAGCAGGATAGACTCGAGCCTGTATGGCTACACCTTC.

The V and J genes are TRBV20-1 and TRBJ2-7; D is unclear. The V gene's germline CDR1 is DFQATT and CDR2 SNEGSKA (reference sequence). V gave up 2 bases and J gave up 3 bases, with 11 bases separating them. This CDR3 contains 13 residues. In nucleotides, the CDR3 is TGCAGTGCTAGATCCGGACCTAACTACGAGCAGTACTTC. Its translation: CSARSGPNYEQYF.

The rearrangement links TRBV10-3 to TRBJ2-1; D possibly corresponds to TRBD2 (7 bases). CDR3 length: 12 residues. V lost 5 bases, J lost 6 bases, and 8 bases lay in between. CDR1 is ENHRY, CDR2 SYGVKD, per germline. In nucleotides, the CDR3 is TGTGCCATCAGTCGGGGGGCCAATGAGCAGTTCTTC. It translates to CAISRGANEQFF.